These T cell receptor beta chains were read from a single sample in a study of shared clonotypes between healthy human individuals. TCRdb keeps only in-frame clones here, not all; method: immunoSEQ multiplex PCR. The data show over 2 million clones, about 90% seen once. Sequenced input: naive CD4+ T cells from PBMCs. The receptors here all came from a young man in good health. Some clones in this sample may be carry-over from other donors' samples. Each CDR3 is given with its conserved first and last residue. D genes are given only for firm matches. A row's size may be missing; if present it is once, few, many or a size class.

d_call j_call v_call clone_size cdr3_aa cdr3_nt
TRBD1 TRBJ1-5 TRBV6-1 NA CASSGEQGAQPQHF TGTGCCAGCAGTGGCGAACAGGGGGCTCAGCCCCAGCATTTT
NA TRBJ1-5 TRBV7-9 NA CASSLEGPLGPQHF TGTGCCAGCAGCTTAGAGGGGCCCTTAGGTCCCCAGCATTTT
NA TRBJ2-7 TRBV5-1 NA CASSLGQVLAYEQYF TGCGCCAGCAGCTTGGGGCAGGTCCTCGCCTACGAGCAGTACTTC
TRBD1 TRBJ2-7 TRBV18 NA CASSPGTGRNYEQYF TGTGCCAGCTCACCTGGGACAGGGAGAAACTACGAGCAGTACTTC
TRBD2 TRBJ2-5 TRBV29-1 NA CSVEERGRAIGETQYF TGCAGCGTTGAAGAGCGCGGGAGGGCCATAGGAGAGACCCAGTACTTC
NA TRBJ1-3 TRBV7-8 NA CASSSLVSPTWASGNTIYF TGTGCCAGCAGCTCATTGGTATCCCCAACGTGGGCTTCTGGAAACACCATATATTTT
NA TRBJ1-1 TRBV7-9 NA CASSLLGTGTEAFF TGTGCCAGCAGCTTACTAGGTACGGGCACTGAAGCTTTCTTT
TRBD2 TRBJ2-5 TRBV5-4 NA CASAFSGRAGETQYF TGTGCCAGCGCGTTTAGCGGGAGGGCAGGAGAGACCCAGTACTTC
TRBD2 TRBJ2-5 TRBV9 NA CASSPWDYQWETQYF TGTGCCAGCAGCCCATGGGACTACCAATGGGAGACCCAGTACTTC
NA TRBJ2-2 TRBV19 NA CASSAQARIGGELFF TGTGCCAGTAGTGCACAGGCCAGGATCGGAGGGGAGCTGTTTTTT
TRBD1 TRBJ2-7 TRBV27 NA CASRATGPGEQYF TGTGCCAGCAGGGCGACAGGGCCCGGCGAGCAGTACTTC
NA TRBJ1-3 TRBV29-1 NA CSVVLSSGNTIYF TGCAGCGTTGTCCTGAGCTCTGGAAACACCATATATTTT
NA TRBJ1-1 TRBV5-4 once CASSLPGRINTEAFF TGTGCCAGCAGCTTGCCGGGCAGAATAAACACTGAAGCTTTCTTT
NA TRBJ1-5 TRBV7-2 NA CASSTTGSNQPQHF TGTGCCAGCAGCACAACAGGGTCCAATCAGCCCCAGCATTTT
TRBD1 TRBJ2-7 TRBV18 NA CASSAGTGYEQYF TGTGCCAGCTCAGCCGGGACAGGGTACGAGCAGTACTTC
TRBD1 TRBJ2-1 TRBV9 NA CASSGQGQAYNEQFF TGTGCCAGCAGCGGACAGGGGCAGGCCTACAATGAGCAGTTCTTC
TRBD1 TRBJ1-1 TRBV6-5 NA CASSSDRGGEAFF TGTGCCAGCAGTTCGGACAGGGGCGGCGAAGCTTTCTTT
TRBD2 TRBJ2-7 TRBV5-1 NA CASSDTSGLSYEQYF TGCGCCAGCAGCGACACTAGCGGGTTGTCCTACGAGCAGTACTTC
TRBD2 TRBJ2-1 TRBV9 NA CASSVGTSEYNEQFF TGTGCCAGCAGCGTCGGGACTAGCGAATACAATGAGCAGTTCTTC
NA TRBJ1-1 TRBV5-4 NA CASSLDGGWYTEAFF TGTGCCAGCAGCTTGGATGGGGGGTGGTACACTGAAGCTTTCTTT
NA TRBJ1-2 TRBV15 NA CATSTWYGYTF TGTGCCACCAGCACCTGGTATGGCTACACCTTC
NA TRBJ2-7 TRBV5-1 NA CASSLGTTGREQYF TGCGCCAGCAGCTTGGGTACAACGGGGCGCGAGCAGTACTTC
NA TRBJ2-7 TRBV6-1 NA CASSEEGRGSYEQYF TGTGCCAGCAGTGAAGAAGGGCGGGGATCCTACGAGCAGTACTTC
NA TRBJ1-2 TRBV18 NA CASSPLGQTIPDGYTF TGTGCCAGCTCACCGCTAGGACAGACCATACCGGATGGCTACACCTTC
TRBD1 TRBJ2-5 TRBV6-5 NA CASSQGQGRQETQYF TGTGCCAGCAGCCAAGGACAGGGGAGGCAAGAGACCCAGTACTTC
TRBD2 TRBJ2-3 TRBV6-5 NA CASSGLALGDTQYF TGTGCCAGCAGTGGACTAGCGCTAGGGGATACGCAGTATTTT
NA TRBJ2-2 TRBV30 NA CAWSEDRWQGTNTGELFF TGTGCCTGGAGCGAAGACCGTTGGCAGGGGACGAACACCGGGGAGCTGTTTTTT
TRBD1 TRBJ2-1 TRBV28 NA CASSRDSNNEQFF TGTGCCAGCAGTCGGGACAGCAACAATGAGCAGTTCTTC
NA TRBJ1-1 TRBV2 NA CASSFLPEAFF TGTGCCAGCAGCTTTTTGCCTGAAGCTTTCTTT
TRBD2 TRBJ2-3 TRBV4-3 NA CASSQDRGGHTDTQYF TGCGCCAGCAGCCAAGATCGGGGGGGCCACACAGATACGCAGTATTTT
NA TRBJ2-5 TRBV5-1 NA CASAWAGAGETQYF TGCGCCAGCGCGTGGGCAGGGGCCGGGGAGACCCAGTACTTC
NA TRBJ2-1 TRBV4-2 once CASSQDQRVAYNEQFF TGTGCCAGCAGCCAAGATCAGCGGGTGGCCTACAATGAGCAGTTCTTC
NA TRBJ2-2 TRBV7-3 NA CASSFRTGELFF TGTGCCAGCAGCTTTAGGACCGGGGAGCTGTTTTTT
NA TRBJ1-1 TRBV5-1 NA CASTLAPSGNTEAFF TGCGCCAGCACCCTGGCCCCAAGCGGAAACACTGAAGCTTTCTTT
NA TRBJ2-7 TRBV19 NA CASSALQGTSSSYEQYF TGTGCCAGTAGTGCGTTACAGGGAACCTCGAGCTCCTACGAGCAGTACTTC
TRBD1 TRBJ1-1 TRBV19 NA CASSKDTGAMRMNTEAFF TGTGCCAGTAGTAAGGACACAGGGGCTATGAGGATGAACACTGAAGCTTTCTTT
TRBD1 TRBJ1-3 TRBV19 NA CASSPGTGFVGTIYF TGTGCCAGTAGTCCCGGGACAGGGTTTGTTGGCACCATATATTTT
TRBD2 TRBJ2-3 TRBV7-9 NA CASSFSGLVTDTQYF TGTGCCAGCAGCTTTTCGGGACTAGTCACAGATACGCAGTATTTT
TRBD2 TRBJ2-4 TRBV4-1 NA CASSQTGLAGEGAKNIQYF TGCGCCAGCAGCCAAACGGGACTAGCGGGTGAGGGAGCCAAAAACATTCAGTACTTC
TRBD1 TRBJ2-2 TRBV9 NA CASSASGGITGELFF TGTGCCAGCAGCGCGTCAGGGGGAATCACCGGGGAGCTGTTTTTT
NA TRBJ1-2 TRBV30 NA CAWSPPGGYTF TGTGCCTGGAGTCCCCCCGGGGGCTACACCTTC
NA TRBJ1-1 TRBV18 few CASSPPGSYTEAFF TGTGCCAGCTCACCACCGGGGAGCTACACTGAAGCTTTCTTT
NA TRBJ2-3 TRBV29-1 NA CSVEPDYTDTQYF TGCAGCGTTGAACCCGACTACACAGATACGCAGTATTTT
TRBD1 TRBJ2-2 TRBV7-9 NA CASSPRGTGTTGELFF TGTGCCAGCAGCCCCCGCGGGACAGGTACCACCGGGGAGCTGTTTTTT
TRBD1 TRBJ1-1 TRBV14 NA CASSRRQGWGTEAFF TGTGCCAGCAGCCGGCGACAGGGATGGGGCACTGAAGCTTTCTTT
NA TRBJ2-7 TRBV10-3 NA CAISESSPRGGTYEQYF TGTGCCATCAGTGAGTCTTCCCCTCGGGGAGGAACCTACGAGCAGTACTTC
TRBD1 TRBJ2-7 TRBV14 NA CASSRGTGSSYEQYF TGTGCCAGCAGCCGCGGGACAGGCAGCTCCTACGAGCAGTACTTC
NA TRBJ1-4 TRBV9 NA CASSPIGSPYLNEKLFF TGTGCCAGCAGCCCCATAGGGTCCCCCTACCTTAATGAAAAACTGTTTTTT
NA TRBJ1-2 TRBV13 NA CASSYGQTSMLRWGYTF TGTGCCAGCAGCTACGGACAGACGTCCATGCTGCGATGGGGCTACACCTTC
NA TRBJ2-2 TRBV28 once CASSPLQGFTGELFF TGTGCCAGCAGTCCACTCCAGGGCTTCACCGGGGAGCTGTTTTTT
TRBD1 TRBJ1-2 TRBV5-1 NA CASSLDRAHYGYTF TGCGCCAGCAGCCTGGACAGGGCTCACTATGGCTACACCTTC
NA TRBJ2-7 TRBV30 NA CAWISRTYEQYF TGTGCCTGGATCAGTAGGACCTACGAGCAGTACTTC
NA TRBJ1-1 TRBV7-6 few CASSNGQNTEAFF TGTGCCAGCAGTAACGGACAGAACACTGAAGCTTTCTTT
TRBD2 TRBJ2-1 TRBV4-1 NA CASSQKTSGAYNEQFF TGCGCCAGCAGCCAAAAGACTAGCGGCGCCTACAATGAGCAGTTCTTC
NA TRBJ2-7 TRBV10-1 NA CASSESGGSYEQYF TGCGCCAGCAGTGAGTCAGGAGGATCCTACGAGCAGTACTTC
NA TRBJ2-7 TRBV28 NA CATLSFGNEQYF TGTGCCACCCTGAGTTTCGGGAACGAGCAGTACTTC
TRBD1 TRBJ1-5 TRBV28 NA CASSSTGGEQPQHF TGTGCCAGCAGCTCGACAGGGGGCGAACAGCCCCAGCATTTT